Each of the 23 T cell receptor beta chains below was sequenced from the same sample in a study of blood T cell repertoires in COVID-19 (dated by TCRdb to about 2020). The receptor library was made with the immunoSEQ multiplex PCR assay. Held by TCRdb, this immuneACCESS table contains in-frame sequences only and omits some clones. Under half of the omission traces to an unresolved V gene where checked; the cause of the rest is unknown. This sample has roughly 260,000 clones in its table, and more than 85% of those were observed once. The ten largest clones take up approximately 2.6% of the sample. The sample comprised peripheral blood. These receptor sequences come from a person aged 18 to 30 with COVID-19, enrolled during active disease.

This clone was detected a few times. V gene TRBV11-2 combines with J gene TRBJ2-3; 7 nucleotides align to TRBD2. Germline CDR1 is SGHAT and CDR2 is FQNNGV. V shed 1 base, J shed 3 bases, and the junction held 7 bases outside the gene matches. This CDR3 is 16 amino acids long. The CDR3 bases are TGTGCCAGCAGCTTAGTCGGGGGAGGGCCAACAGATACGCAGTATTTT. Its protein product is CASSLVGGGPTDTQYF.

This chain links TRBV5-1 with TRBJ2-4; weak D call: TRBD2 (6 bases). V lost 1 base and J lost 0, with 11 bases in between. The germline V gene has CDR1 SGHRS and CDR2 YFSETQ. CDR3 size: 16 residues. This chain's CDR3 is CASSLSVGLAKNIQYF. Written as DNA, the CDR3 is TGCGCCAGCAGCTTGTCGGTGGGACTAGCCAAAAACATTCAGTACTTC.

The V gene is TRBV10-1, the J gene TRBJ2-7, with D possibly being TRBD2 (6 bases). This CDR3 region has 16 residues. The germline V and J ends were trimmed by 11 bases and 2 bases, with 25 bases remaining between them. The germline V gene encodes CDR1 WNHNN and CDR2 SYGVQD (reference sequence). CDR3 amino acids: CAGPHEAAQRAYEQYF. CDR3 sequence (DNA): TGCGCCGGGCCTCACGAAGCTGCGCAGCGGGCCTACGAGCAGTACTTC.

For the CDR3, the DNA is TGTGCCAGCAGTTTAGGCAGCGACAATCAGCCCCAGCATTTT. It translates to CASSLGSDNQPQHF. The chain carries TRBV27 and TRBJ1-5; no clear D. CDR3 length equals 14 residues. Germline CDR1 and CDR2: MNHEY and SMNVEV (reference sequence). Between the trimmed V and J ends, which lost 2 bases and 3 bases, there was a span of 8 bases.

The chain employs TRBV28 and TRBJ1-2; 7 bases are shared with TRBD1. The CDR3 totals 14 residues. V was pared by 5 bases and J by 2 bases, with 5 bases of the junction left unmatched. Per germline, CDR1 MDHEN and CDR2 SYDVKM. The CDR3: CASSLAGGNYGYTF. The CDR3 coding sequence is TGTGCCAGCAGTCTGGCAGGGGGGAACTATGGCTACACCTTC.

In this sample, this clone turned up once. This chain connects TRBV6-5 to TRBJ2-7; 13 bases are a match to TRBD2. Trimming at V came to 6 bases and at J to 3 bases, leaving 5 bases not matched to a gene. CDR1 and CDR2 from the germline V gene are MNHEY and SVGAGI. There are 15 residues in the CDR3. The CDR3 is CASRIGTSGNYEQYF. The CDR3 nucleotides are TGTGCCAGCAGAATAGGGACTAGCGGGAACTACGAGCAGTACTTC.

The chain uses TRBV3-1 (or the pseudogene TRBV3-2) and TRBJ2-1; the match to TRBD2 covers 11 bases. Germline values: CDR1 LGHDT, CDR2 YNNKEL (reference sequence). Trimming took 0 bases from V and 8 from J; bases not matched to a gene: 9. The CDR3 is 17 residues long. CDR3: CASSQDLASGRLYEQFF. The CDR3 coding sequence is TGTGCCAGCAGCCAAGATCTAGCTAGCGGGAGGCTTTATGAGCAGTTCTTC.

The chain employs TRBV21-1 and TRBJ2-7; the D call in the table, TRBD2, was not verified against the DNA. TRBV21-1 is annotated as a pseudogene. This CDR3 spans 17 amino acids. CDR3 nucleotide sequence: TGTGCCAGCAGCCCTGGATTGGGCGGGCAACCTTCCTACGAGCAGTACTTC. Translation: CASSPGLGGQPSYEQYF.

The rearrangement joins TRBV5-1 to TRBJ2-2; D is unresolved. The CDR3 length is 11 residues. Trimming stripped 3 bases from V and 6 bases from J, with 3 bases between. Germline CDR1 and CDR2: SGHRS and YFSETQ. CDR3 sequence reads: CASSSSGELFF. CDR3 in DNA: TGCGCCAGCAGCTCGTCCGGGGAGCTGTTTTTT. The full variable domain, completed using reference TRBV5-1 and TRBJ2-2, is KAGVTQTPRYLIKTRGQQVTLSCSPISGHRSVSWYQQTPGQGLQFLFEYFSETQRNKGNFPGRFSGRQFSNSRSEMNVSTLELGDSALYLCASSSSGELFFGEGSRLTVL.

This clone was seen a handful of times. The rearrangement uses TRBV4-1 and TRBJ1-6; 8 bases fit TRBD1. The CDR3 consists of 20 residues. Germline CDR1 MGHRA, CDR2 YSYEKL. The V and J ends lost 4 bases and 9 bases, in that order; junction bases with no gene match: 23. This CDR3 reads CASSLGSAGQGQIMASPLHF. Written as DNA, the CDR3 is TGCGCCAGCAGCCTGGGTAGTGCTGGACAGGGTCAAATAATGGCTTCACCCCTCCACTTT.

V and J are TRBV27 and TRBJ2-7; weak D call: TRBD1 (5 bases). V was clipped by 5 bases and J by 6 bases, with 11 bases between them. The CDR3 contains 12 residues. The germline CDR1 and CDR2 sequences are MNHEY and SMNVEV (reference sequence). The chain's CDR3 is CASSVTGAEQYF. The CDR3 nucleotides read TGTGCCAGCAGTGTAACAGGTGCCGAGCAGTACTTC.

This CDR3 is CASSFQGAYEQYF. The CDR3 DNA sequence: TGTGCCAGCAGTTTCCAGGGGGCCTACGAGCAGTACTTC. The chain couples TRBV28 to TRBJ2-7; 7 bases are shared with TRBD1. Trimming removed 3 bases from V and 2 bases from J; junction bases left unmatched: 1. CDR1 MDHEN and CDR2 SYDVKM come from the germline V gene. The CDR3 runs to 13 residues.

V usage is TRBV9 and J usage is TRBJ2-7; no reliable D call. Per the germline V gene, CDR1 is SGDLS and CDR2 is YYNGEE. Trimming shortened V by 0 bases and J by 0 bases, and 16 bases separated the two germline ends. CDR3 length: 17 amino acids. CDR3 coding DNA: TGTGCCAGCAGCGTAGACGCCACCCAGTTTTCCTCCTACGAGCAGTACTTC. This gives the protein CASSVDATQFSSYEQYF.

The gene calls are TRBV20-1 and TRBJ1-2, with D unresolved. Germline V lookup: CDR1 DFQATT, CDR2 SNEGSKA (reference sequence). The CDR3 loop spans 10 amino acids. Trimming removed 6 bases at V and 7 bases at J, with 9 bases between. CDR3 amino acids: CSATNSGYTF. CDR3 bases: TGCAGTGCGACTAACAGTGGCTACACCTTC.

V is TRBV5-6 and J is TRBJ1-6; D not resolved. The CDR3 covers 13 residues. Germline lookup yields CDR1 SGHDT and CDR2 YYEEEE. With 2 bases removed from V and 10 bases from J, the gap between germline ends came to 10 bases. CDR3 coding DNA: TGTGCCAGCAGCTTCGAGGCTGGGTCACCCCTCCACTTT. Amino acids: CASSFEAGSPLHF.

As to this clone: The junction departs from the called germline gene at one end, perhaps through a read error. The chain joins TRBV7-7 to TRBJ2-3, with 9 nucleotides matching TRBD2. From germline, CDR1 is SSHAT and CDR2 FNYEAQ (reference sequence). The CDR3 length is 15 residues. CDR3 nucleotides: TGTGCTAGCAGCTTAGGACTAGCGAGCACAGATACGCAGTATTTT. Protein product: CASSLGLASTDTQYF.

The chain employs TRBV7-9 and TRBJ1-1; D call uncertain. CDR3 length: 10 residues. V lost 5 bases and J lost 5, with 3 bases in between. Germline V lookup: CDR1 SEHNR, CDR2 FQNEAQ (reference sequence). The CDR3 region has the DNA TGTGCCAGCAGCCCAACTGAAGCTTTCTTT. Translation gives CASSPTEAFF.

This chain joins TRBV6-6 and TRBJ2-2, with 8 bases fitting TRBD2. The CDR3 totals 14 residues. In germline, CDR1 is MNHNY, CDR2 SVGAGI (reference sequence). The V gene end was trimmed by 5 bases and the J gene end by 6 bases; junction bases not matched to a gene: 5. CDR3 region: CASSDGLAPGELFF. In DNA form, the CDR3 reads TGTGCCAGCAGTGATGGACTAGCCCCCGGGGAGCTGTTTTTT.

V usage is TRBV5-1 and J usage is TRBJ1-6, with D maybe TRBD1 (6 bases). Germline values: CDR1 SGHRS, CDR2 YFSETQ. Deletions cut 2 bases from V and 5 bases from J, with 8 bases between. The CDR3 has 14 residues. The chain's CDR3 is CASSFGTHNSPLHF. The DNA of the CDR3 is TGCGCCAGCAGCTTCGGGACACATAATTCACCCCTCCACTTT.

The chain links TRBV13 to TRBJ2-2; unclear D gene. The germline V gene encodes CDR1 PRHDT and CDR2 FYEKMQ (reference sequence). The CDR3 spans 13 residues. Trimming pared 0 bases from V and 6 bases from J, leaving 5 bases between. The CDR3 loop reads CASSLGAPGELFF. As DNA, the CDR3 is TGTGCCAGCAGCTTAGGCGCGCCCGGGGAGCTGTTTTTT.

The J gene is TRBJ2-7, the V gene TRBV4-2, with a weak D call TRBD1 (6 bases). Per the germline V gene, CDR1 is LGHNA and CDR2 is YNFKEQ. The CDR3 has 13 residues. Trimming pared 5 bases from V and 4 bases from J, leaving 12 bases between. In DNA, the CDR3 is TGTGCCAGCAGCACCGGACAGATTTACGAGCAGTACTTC. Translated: CASSTGQIYEQYF.

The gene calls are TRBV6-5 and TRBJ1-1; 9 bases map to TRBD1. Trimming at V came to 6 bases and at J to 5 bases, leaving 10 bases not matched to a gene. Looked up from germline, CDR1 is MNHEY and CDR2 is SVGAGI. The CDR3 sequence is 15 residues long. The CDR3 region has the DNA TGTGCCAGCAGCAGCCAGGGACAGGGCAATACTGAAGCTTTCTTT. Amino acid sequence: CASSSQGQGNTEAFF.

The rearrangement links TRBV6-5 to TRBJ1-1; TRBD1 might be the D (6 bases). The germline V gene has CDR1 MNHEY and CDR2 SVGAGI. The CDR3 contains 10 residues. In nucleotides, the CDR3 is TGTGCAGGGGGGGCTACGGAAGCTTTCTTT. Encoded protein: CAGGATEAFF.